The 5 T cell receptor beta chains listed next were all sequenced from one sample in a study of T cell changes during pregnancy in multiple sclerosis. Sequenced by immunoSEQ multiplex PCR; TCRdb stores in-frame clones only, minus some. Found here are more than 85,000 clones, nearly 95% of them singletons; the top ten hold about 1.7%. Specimen: peripheral blood, collected after pregnancy. Every receptor here comes from a female donor in good health, enrolled as a control in a pregnancy study.

V is TRBV5-6 and J is TRBJ2-7; TRBD1 aligns across 9 bases. The CDR3 runs 17 residues. V lost 3 bases and J lost 4; bases outside the gene matches: 14. Germline V CDR1 and CDR2: SGHDT, YYEEEE. DNA of the CDR3: TGTGCCAGCAGCTCTCCGGGACAGGGTAAGGCGAGGTACGAGCAGTACTTC. Its protein product is CASSSPGQGKARYEQYF.

This chain connects TRBV25-1 to TRBJ2-7; maybe TRBD2 (5 bases). The ends were cut back, 1 base at V and 5 bases at J, with 9 bases in the middle. The germline CDR1 and CDR2 sequences are MGHDK and SYGVNS. This CDR3 comprises 13 residues. The CDR3 region is CASSELGVHEQYF. The CDR3 nucleotides are TGTGCCAGCAGTGAATTGGGAGTCCACGAGCAGTACTTC.

The chain combines TRBV6-6 with TRBJ2-3; 9 bases map to TRBD2. Germline V gene lookup returns CDR1 MNHNY and CDR2 SVGAGI (reference sequence). The CDR3 spans 15 residues. V lost 2 bases and J lost 3; bases outside the gene matches: 3. The CDR3 is CASSYEGLATDTQYF. Written as DNA, the CDR3 is TGTGCCAGCAGTTACGAGGGACTAGCAACAGATACGCAGTATTTT.

In its sample, this clone was seen once. The V and J genes are TRBV6-5 and TRBJ1-1, with TRBD1 as a possible D gene (5 bases). Germline loops: CDR1 MNHEY, CDR2 SVGAGI. CDR3 size: 13 residues. V lost 2 bases to trimming and J lost 10 bases, with 14 bases between them. In nucleotides, the CDR3 is TGTGCCAGCAGTTACCCGGGGGGGAGGGGAGCTTTCTTT. It yields the protein CASSYPGGRGAFF.

The V call is TRBV5-1, the J call TRBJ2-1; 7 bases are a match to TRBD2. V lost 1 base to trimming and J lost 2 bases; unmatched junction nucleotides: 9. The CDR3 is 17 amino acids. Germline V CDR1 and CDR2: SGHRS, YFSETQ. The CDR3 loop is CASSLRAGLTAYNEQFF. CDR3 nucleotide sequence: TGCGCCAGCAGCTTGCGAGCGGGGCTGACCGCCTACAATGAGCAGTTCTTC.